The 30 T cell receptor beta chains presented below share a single source sample, sequenced in a study of CXCR3-negative and CXCR3-positive naive CD8 T cells. TRB cDNA libraries were made by UMI-labeled 5' RACE. Reprocessing the 5' RACE reads, TCRdb reports a single entry for every CDR3 protein and omits DNA. The repertoire table contains approximately 26,000 distinct CDR3 sequences. The sample consisted of naive CXCR3- CD8+ T cells from blood. Indicated subset: CD45RO-CCR7+CD27+CD95- naive CD8+ T cells lacking CXCR3 (TNR3-). Receptors originate from a human donor in good health. Some clones in this sample may be carry-over from other donors' samples.

The V gene is TRBV6-4, the J gene TRBJ1-5; checking the TCRdb D call of TRBD1 is not possible without DNA. Germline V gene sequence: CDR1 MRHNA, CDR2 SNTAGT. The length of the CDR3 is 15 residues. The CDR3 is CASSYTGLNNQPQHF.

The chain uses TRBV28 and TRBJ1-2; TCRdb outputs TRBD1, but without DNA this stays unchecked. In germline, CDR1 is MDHEN, CDR2 SYDVKM. The CDR3 length is 16 residues. CDR3 amino acids: CASSRGQSFSTSGYTF.

The rearrangement joins TRBV29-1 to TRBJ2-5. The CDR3 has 13 residues. The germline CDR1 and CDR2 sequences are SQVTM and ANQGSEA. The CDR3 sequence: CSVDKSSWETQYF.

The V and J genes are TRBV12-3 or TRBV12-4 and TRBJ2-7; there is no DNA to check the TCRdb D call of TRBD2. This CDR3 comprises 14 residues. The CDR3 spells CASSLEGTLYEQYF.

V and J are TRBV28 and TRBJ2-7; the TCRdb D gene call, TRBD1, has no DNA to confirm it. Per germline, CDR1 MDHEN and CDR2 SYDVKM. The CDR3 is 18 residues long. CDR3: CASSPVLSPGTGIAEQYF. The full variable domain, its missing parts supplied by reference TRBV28 and TRBJ2-7, is DVKVTQSSRYLVKRTGEKVFLECVQDMDHENMFWYRQDPGLGLRLIYFSYDVKMKEKGDIPEGYSVSREKKERFSLILESASTNQTSMYLCASSPVLSPGTGIAEQYFGPGTRLTVT.

The chain recombines TRBV14 with TRBJ2-1; TCRdb designates TRBD2, a call that cannot be tested without DNA. The CDR3 spans 17 residues. Looked up from germline, CDR1 is SGHDN and CDR2 is FVKESK. The CDR3 protein is CASSHLGTSDLNNEQFF. The complete variable domain, with remaining parts taken from reference TRBV14 and TRBJ2-1, reads EAGVTQFPSHSVIEKGQTVTLRCDPISGHDNLYWYRRVMGKEIKFLLHFVKESKQDESGMPNNRFLAERTGGTYSTLKVQPAELEDSGVYFCASSHLGTSDLNNEQFFGPGTRLTVL.

The V call is TRBV15, the J call TRBJ2-1; TCRdb selects TRBD2, and the lack of DNA leaves this call unchecked. The CDR3 is 14 amino acids. Germline assignment: CDR1 LNHNV and CDR2 YYDKDF (reference sequence). CDR3 sequence: CATSRVGSLNEQFF.

The J gene is TRBJ1-5, the V gene TRBV7-2. Germline CDR1 SGHTA, CDR2 FQGNSA. The CDR3 consists of 14 residues. The CDR3 loop is CASSLKGTNQPQHF.

The V gene is TRBV6-6, the J gene TRBJ1-2; TCRdb proposes TRBD1, but this gene call is untestable without DNA. CDR1 is MNHNY and CDR2 is SVGAGI in the germline V gene (reference sequence). The CDR3 totals 15 residues. The CDR3 protein is CASSKQADSNYGYTF.

This rearrangement joins TRBV28 to TRBJ1-5. The CDR3 sequence is 13 residues long. From germline, CDR1 is MDHEN and CDR2 SYDVKM. The CDR3 spells CASTQNVNQPQHF.

According to its frequency, this clonotype is medium-sized. The genes are TRBV28 and TRBJ2-3; the D gene TCRdb calls, TRBD1, cannot be checked with no DNA. Germline V lookup: CDR1 MDHEN, CDR2 SYDVKM. The CDR3 has 15 residues. The chain's CDR3 is CASRPRGHRTDTQYF.

CDR3 in amino acids: CSAIFTQSSQINYGYTF. V is TRBV20-1 and J is TRBJ1-2. CDR3 length equals 17 residues. Looked up from germline, CDR1 is DFQATT and CDR2 is SNEGSKA (reference sequence).

The chain uses TRBV20-1 and TRBJ1-5; checking the TCRdb D call of TRBD1 is not possible without DNA. The germline CDR1 and CDR2 sequences are DFQATT and SNEGSKA (reference sequence). The length of the CDR3 is 14 residues. CDR3 region: CSAGGTSVSQPQHF.

This rearrangement joins TRBV7-2 to TRBJ2-1; TCRdb calls TRBD1, which cannot be checked without DNA. CDR3 length: 16 residues. Looked up from germline, CDR1 is SGHTA and CDR2 is FQGNSA. CDR3 protein: CASIPRRAGAYNEQFF.

V and J are TRBV29-1 and TRBJ2-7; TCRdb's D gene call, TRBD1, goes unchecked for lack of DNA. Per the germline V gene, CDR1 is SQVTM and CDR2 is ANQGSEA. The CDR3 loop spans 12 amino acids. CDR3 in amino acids: CSVEQGSYEQYF.

J is TRBJ1-3 and V is TRBV29-1. This CDR3 has 16 amino acids. Germline loops: CDR1 SQVTM, CDR2 ANQGSEA. CDR3 sequence reads: CSARSQQDYSGNTIYF.

This chain links TRBV25-1 with TRBJ2-3; TCRdb reports TRBD1, a call that lacks DNA to check it against. The CDR3 contains 16 residues. From germline, CDR1 is MGHDK and CDR2 SYGVNS. The CDR3 reads CASSEGTGAYTDTQYF. Combining the CDR3 with reference TRBV25-1 and TRBJ2-3 gives the whole variable domain EADIYQTPRYLVIGTGKKITLECSQTMGHDKMYWYQQDPGMELHLIHYSYGVNSTEKGDLSSESTVSRIRTEHFPLTLESARPSHTSQYLCASSEGTGAYTDTQYFGPGTRLTVL.

The V and J genes are TRBV7-9 and TRBJ2-1; absent DNA, TCRdb's TRBD2 call cannot be checked. The germline V gene has CDR1 SEHNR and CDR2 FQNEAQ (reference sequence). The CDR3 is made up of 16 amino acids. CDR3 protein: CASSPPSGGAVNEQFF.

CDR3 amino acids: CASSPGLFNEQFF. The V and J genes are TRBV7-2 and TRBJ2-1; TCRdb reports TRBD2, a call that lacks DNA to check it against. CDR1 and CDR2 from the germline V gene are SGHTA and FQGNSA. The CDR3 extends over 13 amino acids.

This rearrangement joins TRBV7-3 to TRBJ2-5; TCRdb's D call, TRBD2, is unchecked because there is no DNA. The CDR3 sequence is 15 residues long. CDR1 SGHTA and CDR2 FQGTGA come from the germline V gene. The CDR3 protein is CASSSQAGGQETQYF.

CDR3 sequence: CASSQQGTADTQYF. This chain joins TRBV7-6 and TRBJ2-3; checking the TCRdb D call of TRBD1 is not possible without DNA. Germline V gene lookup returns CDR1 SGHVS and CDR2 FNYEAQ. CDR3 length equals 14 residues.

The rearrangement joins TRBV19 to TRBJ2-2. The CDR3 has 16 amino acids. The germline V gene has CDR1 LNHDA and CDR2 SQIVND (reference sequence). The chain's CDR3 is CASSIHRVSDTGELFF.

This rearrangement joins TRBV7-2 to TRBJ2-7. This CDR3 is built from 13 residues. In germline, CDR1 is SGHTA, CDR2 FQGNSA. The CDR3 region is CASSLVPGNEQYF.

This chain joins TRBV2 and TRBJ2-7; checking the TCRdb D call of TRBD1 is not possible without DNA. The CDR3 has 16 amino acids. Germline values: CDR1 SNHLY, CDR2 FYNNEI. The CDR3 reads CASSGGVGAFGDEQYF.

The V gene is TRBV20-1, the J gene TRBJ1-1; TCRdb selects TRBD1, and the lack of DNA leaves this call unchecked. This CDR3 has 11 amino acids. Germline CDR1 is DFQATT and CDR2 is SNEGSKA (reference sequence). CDR3 loop: CSPLGLSEAFF.

The CDR3: CASSLGLQDKINSPLHF. This chain connects TRBV5-1 to TRBJ1-6; no DNA is available, so the TRBD1 call from TCRdb remains unchecked. The CDR3 spans 17 residues. Germline V CDR1 and CDR2: SGHRS, YFSETQ. The full variable domain, in which reference TRBV5-1 and TRBJ1-6 provide the parts outside the CDR3, is KAGVTQTPRYLIKTRGQQVTLSCSPISGHRSVSWYQQTPGQGLQFLFEYFSETQRNKGNFPGRFSGRQFSNSRSEMNVSTLELGDSALYLCASSLGLQDKINSPLHFGNGTRLTVT.

The chain combines TRBV6-4 with TRBJ2-1; TCRdb gives TRBD2 as the D gene, but with no DNA this cannot be confirmed. CDR3 length: 16 amino acids. CDR1 and CDR2 from the germline V gene are MRHNA and SNTAGT. The CDR3 sequence: CASSDSASGGANEQFF.

CDR3 sequence reads: CSVYQSSYNEQFF. The chain uses TRBV29-1 and TRBJ2-1. Germline V gene lookup returns CDR1 SQVTM and CDR2 ANQGSEA. The CDR3 has 13 residues.

This chain uses TRBV5-6 with TRBJ2-2; TCRdb gives TRBD2 as the D gene, but with no DNA this cannot be confirmed. The CDR3 consists of 17 residues. Germline CDR1 and CDR2: SGHDT and YYEEEE. The CDR3: CASRLGTSGENTGELFF.

The chain couples TRBV7-9 to TRBJ2-3. This CDR3 region has 12 residues. The germline V gene has CDR1 SEHNR and CDR2 FQNEAQ (reference sequence). CDR3 sequence reads: CASSSHTDTQYF.